This record concerns one TCR beta chain sequence. It has no known antigen specificity. A read error may produce the germline difference seen at one junction end. Peripheral blood CD8+ and CD4+ T cells from healthy donors, Susac syndrome patients and multiple sclerosis patients were profiled using high-throughput TCR beta sequencing. Healthy donors were age- and sex-matched controls. Bulk CD8+ and CD4+ T cells were purified by magnetic negative isolation, while CD8+ TEMRA cells were enriched using FACS. Blood was collected in EDTA tubes and processed within 24 hours, with PBMCs isolated through density gradient centrifugation. PBMCs destined for TCR sequencing were cryopreserved in liquid nitrogen and later thawed in a 37 °C water bath. A purity of at least 90% was achieved for sorted or isolated CD4+, CD8+ and CD8+ TEMRA cells. The CDR3 spans 15 residues, from the cysteine through the phenylalanine. Left in the record is the CDR3 DNA by itself, 45 bases read in frame from the first base. CDR1 and CDR2, per the germline V gene, are MGHRA and YSYEKL.

This sample is part of a study of CD8 T cells in Susac syndrome (dated by TCRdb to the late 2010s). At the level of the whole study: Whether CD8+ T cell activation and differentiation in Susac syndrome was antigen driven was tested using repertoire sequencing.

The investigation overall reported the following: The number of individuals in the TCR sequencing and HLA analysis was acknowledged as relatively small.

RNA was extracted using the RNeasy kit, and about 0.45 to 1 ug of the RNA was reverse transcribed with random hexamers. TCR beta CDR3 regions were amplified with the immunoSEQ multiplex PCR assay covering 54 Vbeta and 13 Jbeta segments. PCR amplification bias was corrected by using a synthetic template baseline for primer optimization and computational correction. The authors processed their data as follows. Reads were annotated to V, D and J genes according to IMGT and were analyzed with immunoSEQ Analyzer, with only productive sequences retained. Clonality was computed as one minus Shannon entropy normalized by log2 of the number of productive unique sequences. For each patient and control, public and private clones were evaluated among the 100 most prevalent clones. Clones were defined as Susac-specific when absent from the healthy and MS cohorts, from fewer than 1,200 published viral clones and from other ImmuneACCESS disease sequences. In TCRdb, the public reads were trimmed at Q25 with fastp and aligned with MiXCR, with productive beta chains retained. Records with the same CDR3 protein are collapsed into one entry carrying the most frequent genes and DNA. The V and J calls here are based on TCRdb, not the publication. The sample yields 150,000 to 200,000 distinct CDR3 sequences; around 93% were counted once. Of the sample, around 0.13% falls within the top ten clones.

The sequence came from a human donor in good health. In this chain, TRBV4-1 is recombined with TRBJ1-3; the central 8 bases match TRBD1. The sequencing input was CD4+ T cells from PBMCs. The CDR3 protein sequence reads: CASSKDRGTGNTIYF. DNA sequence: TGCGCCAGCAGCAAAGACAGGGGCACTGGAAACACCATATATTTT.